Each of the 16 T cell receptor beta chains below was sequenced from the same sample in a study of cytomegalovirus exposure and HLA in healthy donors. In the PCR, 60 Vbeta and 13 Jbeta primers were used. Profiled with immunoSEQ multiplex PCR; TCRdb holds only in-frame clones, not every one. The repertoire consists of 150,000 to 200,000 clones, with less than 90% occurring once and the leading ten covering around 0.25%. Sequencing was performed on PBMCs. The receptors were sampled from a boy aged 10-17 years in good health and CMV-seronegative.

Concerning this clone: Within the sample, other DNA sequences also encode this same CDR3. The chain recombines TRBV6-5 with TRBJ1-1; D gene unclear. This CDR3 has 12 residues. Germline loops: CDR1 MNHEY, CDR2 SVGAGI. V dropped 6 bases and J dropped 3 bases, with 8 bases sitting between them. Here the CDR3 DNA reads TGTGCCAGCAGGACGGGTGACACTGAAGCTTTCTTT. Translating gives CASRTGDTEAFF.

The sample holds a few counts of this clone. The V call is TRBV9, the J call TRBJ1-3, with 7 positions matching TRBD1. Germline CDR1 is SGDLS and CDR2 is YYNGEE. Germline trimming cut 3 bases from V and 5 bases from J; bases unmatched to any gene: 11. The CDR3 runs to 16 residues. This chain's CDR3 is CASSGTGFIERNTIYF. The CDR3 coding sequence is TGTGCCAGCAGCGGGACAGGATTCATTGAACGAAACACCATATATTTT.

The V gene is TRBV30, the J gene TRBJ2-3; D is undetermined. CDR3 size: 11 residues. The V and J ends lost 5 bases and 5 bases respectively, with 8 bases between them. The germline gives CDR1 GTSNPN, CDR2 SVGIG (reference sequence). The CDR3 spells CAWENGDTQYF. Written as DNA, the CDR3 is TGTGCCTGGGAGAATGGAGATACGCAGTATTTT. The whole variable domain, filled in from reference TRBV30 and TRBJ2-3, reads SQTIHQWPATLVQPVGSPLSLECTVEGTSNPNLYWYRQAAGRGLQLLFYSVGIGQISSEVPQNLSASRPQDRQFILSSKKLLLSDSGFYLCAWENGDTQYFGPGTRLTVL.

The chain has TRBV29-1 and TRBJ1-3; D is unresolved. The V gene lost 7 bases and the J gene lost 7 bases, with 14 bases spanning the gap. CDR1 SQVTM and CDR2 ANQGSEA come from the germline V gene. The CDR3 sequence is 12 residues long. The CDR3 DNA reads TGCAGCGCAGGCAGTTCGGGGAACACCATATATTTT. The encoded protein is CSAGSSGNTIYF.

This clone was recorded only once. This chain uses TRBV7-3 with TRBJ1-2; TRBD1 is a possible D gene (5 bases). Germline-derived CDR1 and CDR2 are SGHTA and FQGTGA. The germline V and J ends were trimmed by 1 base and 8 bases, with 11 bases remaining between them. CDR3 length: 13 residues. The CDR3: CASSLRGGRGYTF. CDR3 nucleotide sequence: TGTGCCAGCAGCTTAAGGGGGGGTCGCGGCTACACCTTC.

This chain joins TRBV30 and TRBJ2-1; D unresolved. Trimming removed 3 bases from V and 9 bases from J, with 9 bases in between. The CDR3 is 11 amino acids. Germline assignment: CDR1 GTSNPN and CDR2 SVGIG (reference sequence). The CDR3 DNA follows: TGTGCCTGGAGCTTATCGGTTGAGCAGTTCTTC. Translation gives CAWSLSVEQFF.

The chain carries TRBV11-2 and TRBJ1-1; 8 bases fit TRBD1. The V segment lost 1 base and the J segment 4 bases; nucleotides outside the gene matches: 5. The CDR3 runs 15 residues. CDR1 is SGHAT, CDR2 FQNNGV, per germline. CDR3 DNA: TGTGCCAGCAGCTTAGGACAGGGGTGGGCCACTGAAGCTTTCTTT. It encodes CASSLGQGWATEAFF.

This chain joins TRBV9 and TRBJ2-3, with 8 bases identical to TRBD2. This CDR3 contains 16 residues. CDR1 and CDR2 from the germline V gene are SGDLS and YYNGEE. J was trimmed by 1 base and V by 4 bases; bases with no gene match: 8. This CDR3 is CASSSYSGIGTDTQYF. CDR3 sequence (DNA): TGTGCCAGCAGCTCATATAGCGGGATTGGCACAGATACGCAGTATTTT.

The chain combines TRBV9 with TRBJ2-3; 7 bases map to TRBD2. Germline V CDR1 and CDR2: SGDLS, YYNGEE. CDR3 length: 16 residues. The ends lost 0 bases at V and 3 bases at J; junction bases unmatched: 7. The CDR3 region is CASSVGWRERTDTQYF. In DNA, the CDR3 is TGTGCCAGCAGCGTAGGTTGGCGGGAGCGAACAGATACGCAGTATTTT.

This chain connects TRBV5-1 to TRBJ2-6, with TRBD2 matching over 8 bases. Germline lookup yields CDR1 SGHRS and CDR2 YFSETQ. The CDR3 length is 18 residues. J lost 0 bases, V lost 0 bases, and 5 bases had no gene match. The CDR3 region has the DNA TGCGCCAGCAGCTTGGAATTAGCGGGATTCTCTGGGGCCAACGTCCTGACTTTC. Its protein product is CASSLELAGFSGANVLTF.

V is TRBV7-2 and J is TRBJ1-2; D not certain. V shed 1 base and J shed 5 bases, with 8 bases lying between them. Germline V CDR1 and CDR2: SGHTA, FQGNSA. This CDR3 has 13 residues. CDR3 loop: CASSLERHYGYTF. CDR3 nucleotide sequence: TGTGCCAGCAGCTTAGAGAGGCATTATGGCTACACCTTC. The variable domain in full, with the rest retrieved from reference TRBV7-2 and TRBJ1-2, is GAGVSQSPSNKVTEKGKDVELRCDPISGHTALYWYRQSLGQGLEFLIYFQGNSAPDKSGLPSDRFSAERTGGSVSTLTIQRTQQEDSAVYLCASSLERHYGYTFGSGTRLTVV.

The chain has TRBV5-6 and TRBJ2-5; tentative D call: TRBD2 (5 bases). The DNA end is a closer match to TRBJ2-7, so the J assignment may be wrong. CDR3 length: 16 amino acids. The germline CDR1 and CDR2 sequences are SGHDT and YYEEEE. The CDR3, as DNA: TGTGCCAGCAGCTTGGATTCTAGCCCACTCCACTACGAGCAGTACTTC. It encodes CASSLDSSPLHYEQYF.

The gene calls are TRBV30 and TRBJ1-2; tentative D call: TRBD1 (6 bases). The CDR3 is 14 residues long. Germline CDR1 and CDR2: GTSNPN and SVGIG (reference sequence). V dropped 0 bases and J dropped 11 bases, with 19 bases sitting between them. Here the CDR3 DNA reads TGTGCCTGGAGTGTGGATACAGGGACCCTTGGGTACACCTTC. Protein sequence: CAWSVDTGTLGYTF.

In DNA form, the CDR3 reads TGTGCCAGCAGCCCACGGGGGGGCTCCTACAATGAGCAGTTCTTC. Protein: CASSPRGGSYNEQFF. V gene TRBV7-2 combines with J gene TRBJ2-1, with 8 positions matching TRBD2. Germline trimming cut 5 bases from V and 0 bases from J; bases unmatched to any gene: 3. CDR1 and CDR2 (germline): SGHTA, FQGNSA. This CDR3 is built from 15 residues.

The chain employs TRBV6-1 and TRBJ1-5; no clear D gene. CDR1 and CDR2 (germline): MNHNS, SASEGT. Between the trimmed V and J ends, which lost 0 bases and 5 bases, there was a span of 17 bases. The CDR3 has 17 amino acids. CDR3 coding DNA: TGTGCCAGCAGTGAAGCGTACGGGGTCCCCTCCGATCAGCCCCAGCATTTT. The encoded protein is CASSEAYGVPSDQPQHF.

This clone was picked up one time. The chain recombines TRBV9 with TRBJ2-2, with D possibly matching TRBD2 (6 bases). The CDR3 length is 16 residues. V was cut by 0 bases and J by 5 bases, with 14 bases left in between. Germline loops: CDR1 SGDLS, CDR2 YYNGEE. The DNA of the CDR3 is TGTGCCAGCAGCGTAGGAGCGGGCAGGGAGACCGGGGAGCTGTTTTTT. Translating gives CASSVGAGRETGELFF.